The source of this TCR beta chain is a study of T cell responses to AZD1222 COVID-19 vaccine. The repertoire was sequenced with immunoSEQ multiplex PCR; TCRdb's copy has only in-frame clones and lacks some. This sample yields under 140,000 clones, of which about 87% are seen a single time; over 1.5% belongs to the top ten. Per the germline V gene, CDR1 is LNHDA and CDR2 is SQIVND (reference sequence). The germline V and J ends were trimmed by 4 bases and 11 bases, with 17 bases remaining between them. The CDR3 totals 13 residues. The TCR comes from an adult in good health. The sample was peripheral blood, taken on day 0 of AZD1222 vaccination. V gene TRBV19 combines with J gene TRBJ1-1; D gene uncertain. CDR3 region: CASSTSARERAFF. CDR3 bases: TGTGCCAGTAGTACGTCCGCCCGGGAAAGGGCTTTCTTT.